This record concerns one TCR beta chain sequence. This sample was taken from a study of blood T cell repertoires in COVID-19. One Seattle source followed patients from active infection through their disease course. Sequencing was performed with immunoSEQ multiplex PCR; in TCRdb, only in-frame clones are kept and a portion is missing. The sample has roughly 130,000 clones, around nine tenths seen once. The sample comprised peripheral blood. The sequence came from a man in his sixties with COVID-19, enrolled during active disease.

In DNA, the CDR3 is TGTGCCGGTGCCGGGACAGCTAGCACAGATACGCAGTATTTT. Its translation is CAGAGTASTDTQYF. V and J are TRBV2 and TRBJ2-3; 7 bases line up with TRBD1. V trimming: 11 bases; J trimming: 0 bases; junction bases outside the gene matches: 8. Germline V gene data show CDR1 as SNHLY and CDR2 as FYNNEI. This CDR3 contains 14 residues.